Listed below are T cell receptor beta chains from one sample, sequenced in a study of cytomegalovirus exposure and HLA in healthy donors. TCRdb's table, derived via immunoSEQ multiplex PCR, lists solely in-frame clones and lacks some. The data contain about 120,000 clones, approximately 81% of them singletons. The specimen sequenced was PBMCs. The receptors derive from a young woman in good health and CMV-seronegative. The CDR3 runs from the conserved cysteine through the conserved F or W. The D gene is left open where the match is weak. For some rows the clone size is stated as once, few or many, or as a class when expanded; others skip it.

few TRBJ2-1 TRBV21-1 . TGTGCCAGCAGCAATACAAGGACTAGCGGCCTGAGCTCCTACAATGAGCAGTTCTTC CASSNTRTSGLSSYNEQFF
few TRBJ1-2 TRBV6-1 TRBD1 TGTGCCAGCGCAATACAGGGGAACTATGGCTACACCTTC CASAIQGNYGYTF
. TRBJ1-4 TRBV6-6 TRBD1 TGTGCCAGCACTCTTAGACAGGGCGGTCTTGAAAAACTGTTTTTT CASTLRQGGLEKLFF
. TRBJ1-1 TRBV7-9 . TGTGCCAGCAGCTTAGGGGCAGGGGCCGACACTGAAGCTTTCTTT CASSLGAGADTEAFF
. TRBJ2-1 TRBV19 . TGTGCCAGTAGTCCCAGGGACAATGAGCAGTTCTTC CASSPRDNEQFF
. TRBJ2-1 TRBV5-1 TRBD2 TGCGCCAGCAGCTTGGAACTAGCGGGTTACAATGAGCAGTTCTTC CASSLELAGYNEQFF
. TRBJ2-2 TRBV5-1 TRBD2 TGCGCCAGCAGCTTCAAAGCGGGAGGGACCGGGGAGCTGTTTTTT CASSFKAGGTGELFF
. TRBJ2-7 TRBV9 TRBD1 TGTGCCAGCAGCGTAGAGACAGGGGAGCGAGGCGAGCAGTACTTC CASSVETGERGEQYF
. TRBJ1-6 TRBV4-1 . TGCGCCAGCAGCCAAGAGGAAGGGGTTATGAATTCACCCCTCCACTTT CASSQEEGVMNSPLHF
. TRBJ1-1 TRBV27 . TGTGCCAGCAGTTTATTGGGGCCCACTGGGAACACTGAAGCTTTCTTT CASSLLGPTGNTEAFF
. TRBJ1-2 TRBV6-6 TRBD1 TGTGCCAGCAGTTTAGGACAGGGGGATGGCTACACCTTC CASSLGQGDGYTF
. TRBJ2-3 TRBV7-6 . TGTGCCAGCAGCTTAGACCCCCTTACGGGAGCGCCAGATACGCAGTATTTT CASSLDPLTGAPDTQYF
. TRBJ2-2 TRBV6-5 TRBD2 TGTGCCAGCAGTTACAGTTGGCTAGCGGGCACCGGGGAGCTGTTTTTT CASSYSWLAGTGELFF
. TRBJ2-3 TRBV7-2 TRBD2 TGTGCCAGCAGCTCCCTAGCGGGAGGTATAGATACGCAGTATTTT CASSSLAGGIDTQYF
. TRBJ2-1 TRBV30 . TGTGCCTGGTCCCCGGGAGATGAGCAGTTCTTC CAWSPGDEQFF
. TRBJ2-5 TRBV5-6 TRBD2 TGTGCCAGCAGCCTTGGCGCAGCGGGGGTTGGAGAGACCCAGTACTTC CASSLGAAGVGETQYF
few TRBJ1-4 TRBV2 . TGTGCCAGCAGTGAAGCGCTTGGGAGTGGGGAAAAACTGTTTTTT CASSEALGSGEKLFF
. TRBJ2-7 TRBV5-4 . TGTGCCAGCAGCTTGGAGGAGGGGCAGGGTGTTGGAGACTACGAGCAGTACTTC CASSLEEGQGVGDYEQYF
. TRBJ2-2 TRBV6-6 . TGTGCCAGCAGATCGGGACAGAACACCGGGGAGCTGTTTTTT CASRSGQNTGELFF
once TRBJ1-5 TRBV18 . TGTGCCAGCTCAGAGAGACACCTTAGCAATCAGCCCCAGCATTTT CASSERHLSNQPQHF
few TRBJ1-2 TRBV7-2 . TGTGCCAGCAGCTTACCCGAGGAAAGCTATGGCTACACCTTC CASSLPEESYGYTF
. TRBJ2-2 TRBV28 . TGTGCCAGCAGTTCCGGGACATTGGGGCGGCGGGAGCTGTTTTTT CASSSGTLGRRELFF